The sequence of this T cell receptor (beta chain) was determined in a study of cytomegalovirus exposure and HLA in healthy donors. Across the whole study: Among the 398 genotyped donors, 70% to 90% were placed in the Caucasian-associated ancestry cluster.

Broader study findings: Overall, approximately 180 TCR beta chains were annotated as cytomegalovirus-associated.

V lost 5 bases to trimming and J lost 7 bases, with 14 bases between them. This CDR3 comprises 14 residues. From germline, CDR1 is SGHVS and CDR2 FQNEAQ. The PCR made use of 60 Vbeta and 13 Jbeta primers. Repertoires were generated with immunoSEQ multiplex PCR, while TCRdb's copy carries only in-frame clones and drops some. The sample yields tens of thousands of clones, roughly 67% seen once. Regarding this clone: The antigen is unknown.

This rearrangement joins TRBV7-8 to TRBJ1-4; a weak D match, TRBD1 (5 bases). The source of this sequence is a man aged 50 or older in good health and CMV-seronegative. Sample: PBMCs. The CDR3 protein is CASSRRGGGEKLFF. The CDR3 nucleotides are TGTGCCAGCAGCCGGCGGGGGGGAGGTGAAAAACTGTTTTTT.